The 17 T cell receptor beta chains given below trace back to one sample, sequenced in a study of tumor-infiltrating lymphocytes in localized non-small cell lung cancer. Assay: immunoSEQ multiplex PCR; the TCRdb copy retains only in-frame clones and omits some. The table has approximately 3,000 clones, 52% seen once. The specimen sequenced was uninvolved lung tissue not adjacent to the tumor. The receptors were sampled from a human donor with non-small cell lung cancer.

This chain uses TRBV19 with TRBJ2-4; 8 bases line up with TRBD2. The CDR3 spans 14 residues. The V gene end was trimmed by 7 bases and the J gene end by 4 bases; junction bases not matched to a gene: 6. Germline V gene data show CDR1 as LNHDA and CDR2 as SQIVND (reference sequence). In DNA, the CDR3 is TGTGCCAGTATTTCAGCGGGGGAAAAAAACATTCAGTACTTC. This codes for CASISAGEKNIQYF.

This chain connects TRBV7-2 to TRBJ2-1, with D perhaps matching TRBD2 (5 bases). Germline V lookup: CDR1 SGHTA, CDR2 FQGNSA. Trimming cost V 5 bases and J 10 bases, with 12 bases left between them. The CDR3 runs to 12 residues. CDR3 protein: CASSPGLLEQFF. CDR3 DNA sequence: TGTGCCAGCAGCCCTGGACTCCTAGAGCAGTTCTTC.

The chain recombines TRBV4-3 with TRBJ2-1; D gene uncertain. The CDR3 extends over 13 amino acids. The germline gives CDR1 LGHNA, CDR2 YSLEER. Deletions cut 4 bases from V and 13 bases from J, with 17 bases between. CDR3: CASSLLGMTEQFF. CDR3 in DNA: TGCGCCAGCAGCCTCCTAGGCATGACGGAACAGTTCTTC.

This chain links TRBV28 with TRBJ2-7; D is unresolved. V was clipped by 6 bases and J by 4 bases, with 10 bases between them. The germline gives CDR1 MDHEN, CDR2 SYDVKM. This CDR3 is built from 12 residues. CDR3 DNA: TGTGCCAGCAGCTTGATTGGGTACGAGCAGTACTTC. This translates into CASSLIGYEQYF.

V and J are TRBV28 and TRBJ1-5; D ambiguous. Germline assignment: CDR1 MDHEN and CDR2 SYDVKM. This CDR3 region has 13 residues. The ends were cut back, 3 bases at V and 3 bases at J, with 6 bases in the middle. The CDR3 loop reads CASSFEDNQPQHF. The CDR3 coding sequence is TGTGCCAGCAGTTTCGAGGACAATCAGCCCCAGCATTTT.

The CDR3 sequence: CASRKDRENIQYF. Written as DNA, the CDR3 is TGTGCCAGTAGGAAGGACAGAGAAAACATTCAGTACTTC. This chain uses TRBV19 with TRBJ2-4; weak D call: TRBD1 (6 bases). Trimming took off 6 bases at V and 5 bases at J, with 11 bases between the two ends. Germline assignment: CDR1 LNHDA and CDR2 SQIVND (reference sequence). This CDR3 region has 13 residues.

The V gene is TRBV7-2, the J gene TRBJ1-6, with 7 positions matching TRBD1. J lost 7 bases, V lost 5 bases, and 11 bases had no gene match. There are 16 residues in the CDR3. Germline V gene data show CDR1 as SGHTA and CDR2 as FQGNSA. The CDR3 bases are TGTGCCAGCAGCACAACAGGGGCCCCTATGAATTCACCCCTCCACTTT. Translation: CASSTTGAPMNSPLHF.

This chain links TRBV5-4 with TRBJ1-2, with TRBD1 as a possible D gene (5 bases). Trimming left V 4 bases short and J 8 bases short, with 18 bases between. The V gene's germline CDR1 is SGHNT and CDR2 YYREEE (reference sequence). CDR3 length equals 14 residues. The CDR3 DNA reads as TGTGCCAGCAGCAGCGCAGACAGATTAGGCGGCTACACCTTC. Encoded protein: CASSSADRLGGYTF.

The CDR3 loop reads CASSLGEGSDGYTF. The CDR3 DNA is TGTGCCAGCAGTCTCGGGGAAGGCTCGGATGGCTACACCTTC. The genes are TRBV6-4 and TRBJ1-2; D remains ambiguous. This CDR3 has 14 amino acids. The V and J ends lost 5 bases and 6 bases respectively, with 16 bases between them. Looked up from germline, CDR1 is MRHNA and CDR2 is SNTAGT.

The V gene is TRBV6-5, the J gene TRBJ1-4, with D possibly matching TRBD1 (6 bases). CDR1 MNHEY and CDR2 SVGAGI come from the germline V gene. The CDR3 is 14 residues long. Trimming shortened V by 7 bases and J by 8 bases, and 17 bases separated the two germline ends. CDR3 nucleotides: TGTGCCAGCAAGGATACAGGGTGGGACGAAAAACTGTTTTTT. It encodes CASKDTGWDEKLFF.

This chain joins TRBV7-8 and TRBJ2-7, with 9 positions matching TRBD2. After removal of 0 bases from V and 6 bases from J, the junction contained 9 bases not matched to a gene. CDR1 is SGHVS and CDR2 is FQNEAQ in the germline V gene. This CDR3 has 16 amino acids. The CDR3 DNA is TGTGCCAGCAGCTTAGCGCAGGGCGGGGGGGGTATCGAGCAGTACTTC. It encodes CASSLAQGGGGIEQYF.

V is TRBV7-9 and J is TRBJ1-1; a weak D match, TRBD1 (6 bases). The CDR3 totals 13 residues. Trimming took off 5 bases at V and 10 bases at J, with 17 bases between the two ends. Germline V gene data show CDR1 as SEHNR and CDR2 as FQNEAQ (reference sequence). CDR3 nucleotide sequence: TGTGCCAGCAGCACAACAGGGATTTGGGGAGCTTTCTTT. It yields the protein CASSTTGIWGAFF.

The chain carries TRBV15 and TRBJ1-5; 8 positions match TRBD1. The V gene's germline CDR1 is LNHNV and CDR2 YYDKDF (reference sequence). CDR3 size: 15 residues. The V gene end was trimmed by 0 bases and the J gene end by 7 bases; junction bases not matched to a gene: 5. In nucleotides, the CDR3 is TGTGCCACCAGCAGAGATAGGGACAGGAGGCAGCCCCAGCATTTT. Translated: CATSRDRDRRQPQHF.

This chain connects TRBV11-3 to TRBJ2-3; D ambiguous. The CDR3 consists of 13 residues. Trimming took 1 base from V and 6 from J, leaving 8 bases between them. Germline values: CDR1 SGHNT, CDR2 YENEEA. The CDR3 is CASSLGWLDTQYF. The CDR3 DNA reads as TGTGCCAGCAGCTTAGGTTGGTTGGATACGCAGTATTTT.

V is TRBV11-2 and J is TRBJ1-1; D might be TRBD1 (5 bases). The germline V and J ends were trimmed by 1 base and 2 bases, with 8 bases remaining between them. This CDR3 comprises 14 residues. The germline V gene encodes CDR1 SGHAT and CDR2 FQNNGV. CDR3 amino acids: CASSLGTTNTEAFF. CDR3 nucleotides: TGTGCCAGCAGCTTAGGGACAACCAACACTGAAGCTTTCTTT.

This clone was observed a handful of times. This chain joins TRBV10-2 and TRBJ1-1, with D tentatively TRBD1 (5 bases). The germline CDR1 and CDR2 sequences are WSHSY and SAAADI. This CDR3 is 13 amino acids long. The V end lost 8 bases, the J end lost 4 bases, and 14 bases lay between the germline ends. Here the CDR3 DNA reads TGCGCCAGCGGGGACCCCTGGGGCACTGAAGCTTTCTTT. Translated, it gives CASGDPWGTEAFF.

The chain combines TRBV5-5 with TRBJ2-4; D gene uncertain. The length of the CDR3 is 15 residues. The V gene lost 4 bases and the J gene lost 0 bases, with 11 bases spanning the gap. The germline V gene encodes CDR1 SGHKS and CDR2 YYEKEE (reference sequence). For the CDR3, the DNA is TGTGCCAGCAGCCCGGGCCCCGGAGCCAAAAACATTCAGTACTTC. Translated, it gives CASSPGPGAKNIQYF.